This T cell receptor (beta chain) was recovered during a study of early T cells in non-severe SARS-CoV-2 infection. Across the whole study: Sequencing used unsorted whole-blood bulk RNA, so chains lack pairing.

Trimming removed 5 bases at V and 4 bases at J, with 16 bases between. CDR1 MRHNA and CDR2 SNTAGT come from the germline V gene. This CDR3 has 15 amino acids. Whole-study findings and limits: VDJdb-based matching was biased toward anti-spike CD8 responses and missed private and CD4 specificities.

This clonotype showed up many times. Antigen specificity is unknown. As part of library construction, unique molecular identifiers were attached to individual cDNA molecules. TCRdb re-analysed the 5' RACE reads in MiXCR, keeping a single row per CDR3 protein. The profile shows some 30,000 distinct CDR3 sequences, more than 4% of them singletons. What was sequenced was whole blood. The clonotype comes from an adult who was a healthcare worker with PCR-confirmed SARS-CoV-2 infection or an uninfected control (not recorded which). The J gene is TRBJ2-3, the V gene TRBV6-4; D may be TRBD2 (7 bases). CDR3 DNA sequence: TGTGCCAGCAGTACCGGCGGGGGCAGCTCAGATACGCAGTATTTT. It translates to CASSTGGGSSDTQYF.